This T cell receptor (beta chain) was obtained from a study of blood T cell repertoires in COVID-19. The overall study: The analysed material was cDNA or gDNA that came from T cells, B-cell-depleted T cells, or PBMCs.

Profiling relied on immunoSEQ multiplex PCR, and the TCRdb table lists in-frame clones only, not all of them. Found here are a few hundred thousand clones, more than 65% of them singletons; the top ten hold about 3.4%. In germline, CDR1 is KGHDR, CDR2 SFDVKD. The V and J ends lost 3 bases and 6 bases, in that order; junction bases with no gene match: 4. CDR3 length: 15 amino acids. The chain combines TRBV24-1 with TRBJ2-1; 10 nucleotides align to TRBD2. The clonotype comes from a woman under 30 with acute or convalescent COVID-19. Sequenced material: peripheral blood. The CDR3 nucleotides read TGTGCCACCAGTGATAGCGGGAGGGCTACCAATGAGCAGTTCTTC. This translates into CATSDSGRATNEQFF.